This is a list of T cell receptor beta chains from one sample in a study of blood T cells in healthy people across ages. TCRdb called the 5' RACE reads again in MiXCR, with one record for every CDR3 protein. Here the sample spans about 1.8 million distinct CDR3 sequences, roughly 49% being singletons. Source material: blood. The receptors derive from a woman in her forties in good health. CDR3s leave out the opening cysteine and the closing phenylalanine or tryptophan. Fields, in order: V gene, CDR3 protein.

V gene: TRBV2
CDR3 protein: ASSVDRAWTQY

V gene: TRBV11-2
CDR3 protein: ASSLANTGGKGYT

V gene: TRBV7-3
CDR3 protein: ASSLNGGAVEAF

V gene: TRBV4-2
CDR3 protein: ASNQNRGSDEQF

V gene: TRBV27
CDR3 protein: ASSLSYGDNEQF

V gene: TRBV6-5
CDR3 protein: ASSYSRGRGTEAF

V gene: TRBV28
CDR3 protein: ASSMGQGPSYEQY

V gene: TRBV28
CDR3 protein: ASSPTLGQGYYGYT

V gene: TRBV3-1
CDR3 protein: ASSPTSTQETQY

V gene: TRBV24-1
CDR3 protein: ATSESGQGKETQY

V gene: TRBV19
CDR3 protein: ASSIDLGQPQH

V gene: TRBV3-1
CDR3 protein: ASSQKFRGRTTGSYEQY

V gene: TRBV20-1
CDR3 protein: SARVGLSQETQY

V gene: TRBV7-9
CDR3 protein: ASSFGDRGQGTQY

V gene: TRBV4-2
CDR3 protein: ASSQASGRAGFTDMQY

V gene: TRBV5-6
CDR3 protein: ASSVGSINQPQH

V gene: TRBV7-2
CDR3 protein: ASSLDAGGNTEAF

V gene: TRBV29-1
CDR3 protein: SVQRGDSNSPLH

V gene: TRBV10-3
CDR3 protein: AISEEASGTDNEQY

V gene: TRBV6-6
CDR3 protein: ASSYVTSRGGAEAF

V gene: TRBV27
CDR3 protein: ASSLVGPGKEKLF

V gene: TRBV15
CDR3 protein: ATSRYQRGSADTQY

V gene: TRBV2
CDR3 protein: ASIGISGGHYSYNEQF

V gene: TRBV6-6
CDR3 protein: ASRSGPQGAPYEQY